This T cell receptor beta chain was obtained from a study of cytomegalovirus exposure and HLA in healthy donors. Looking at the study overall: Early released data had tens of millions of unique TCRs, all coming from HLA-typed donors.

The V gene's germline CDR1 is SGHRS and CDR2 YFSETQ. The J segment lost 0 bases and the V segment lost 9 bases, leaving 10 bases of the junction unmatched. The CDR3 has 15 residues. Study results and limitations: One later analysis reportedly identified an Asian-associated ancestry cluster that showed fewer N-insertions than the 666-donor mean.

Donors counted as nominally healthy when sampled, yet unrecorded immune exposures were likely. Primers: 60 Vbeta forward and 13 Jbeta reverse. Clones were read by immunoSEQ multiplex PCR, and TCRdb kept only the in-frame ones, dropping some. Here the sample spans some 130,000 clones, around 79% being singletons. Note on this clone: Its antigen is unknown.

Sequenced material: PBMCs. The V and J genes are TRBV5-1 and TRBJ2-3; TRBD2 agrees at 7 bases. This TCR derives from a female donor in good health and CMV-seronegative. The CDR3 sequence: CATGLDGTSTDTQYF. The DNA of the CDR3 is TGCGCCACAGGACTAGACGGCACTAGCACAGATACGCAGTATTTT.